This T cell receptor (beta chain) stems from a study of blood T cell repertoires in COVID-19. TCRdb's copy holds only in-frame clones and misses some; the assay was immunoSEQ multiplex PCR. In the table there are 200,000 or so clones, approximately 84% of which are singletons. CDR1 is MNHEY, CDR2 SVGAGI, per germline. Unmatched junction bases numbered 3, after V lost 8 bases and J lost 3 bases. The CDR3 is 13 amino acids. There are a few counts of this clone. The chain carries TRBV6-5 and TRBJ2-2; the match to TRBD2 covers 7 bases. The receptor's source is a woman aged 70-85 years with active or convalescent COVID-19. The sequenced sample consisted of peripheral blood. The CDR3 bases are TGTGCCAGCTCAGCGGGGCACACCGGGGAGCTGTTTTTT. Translated, it gives CASSAGHTGELFF.